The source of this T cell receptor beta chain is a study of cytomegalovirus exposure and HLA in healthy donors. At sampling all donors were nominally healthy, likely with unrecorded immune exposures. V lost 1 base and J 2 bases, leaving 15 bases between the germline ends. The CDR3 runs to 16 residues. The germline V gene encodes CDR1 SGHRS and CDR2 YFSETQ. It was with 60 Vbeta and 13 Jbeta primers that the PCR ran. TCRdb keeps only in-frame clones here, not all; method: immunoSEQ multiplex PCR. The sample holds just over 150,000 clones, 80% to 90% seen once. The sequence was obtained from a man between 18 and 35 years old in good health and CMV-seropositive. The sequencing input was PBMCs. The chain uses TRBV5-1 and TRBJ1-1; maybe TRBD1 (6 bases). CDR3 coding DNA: TGCGCCAGCAGCTTGTTGCAGGGGATGCCTAACACTGAAGCTTTCTTT. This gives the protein CASSLLQGMPNTEAFF.